This entry lists 11 T cell receptor beta chains sequenced from one sample in a study of OX40 agonist ivuxolimab in advanced cancers. Assay: immunoSEQ multiplex PCR; the TCRdb copy retains only in-frame clones and omits some. This sample has about 50,000 clones, with approximately 86% found just once. Specimen: CD4+ or CD8+ T cells sorted from blood, collected in a trial of the OX40 agonist ivuxolimab. These receptors all come from an adult with an advanced solid tumor such as melanoma, head and neck, liver or kidney cancer.

The rearrangement links TRBV7-9 to TRBJ1-6, with D possibly being TRBD1 (6 bases). V lost 8 bases and J lost 8, with 13 bases in between. The germline CDR1 and CDR2 sequences are SEHNR and FQNEAQ (reference sequence). The CDR3 is 13 residues long. In DNA form, the CDR3 reads TGTGCCAGCGCAAACGGGGGGCATTCACCCCTCCACTTT. Its translation: CASANGGHSPLHF. Full variable domain (outside the CDR3, taken from reference TRBV7-9 and TRBJ1-6): DTGVSQNPRHKITKRGQNVTFRCDPISEHNRLYWYRQTLGQGPEFLTYFQNEAQLEKSRLLSDRFSAERPKGSFSTLEIQRTEQGDSAMYLCASANGGHSPLHFGNGTRLTVT.

This chain joins TRBV7-9 and TRBJ1-1; D perhaps matches TRBD1 (5 bases). With 4 bases removed from V and 1 base from J, the gap between germline ends came to 10 bases. The germline V gene has CDR1 SEHNR and CDR2 FQNEAQ (reference sequence). The CDR3 length is 14 residues. The CDR3 protein is CASSSRETNTEAFF. The CDR3 nucleotides are TGTGCCAGCAGCTCCAGGGAGACGAACACTGAAGCTTTCTTT.

The genes are TRBV9 and TRBJ2-1; 9 bases align to TRBD2. After removal of 3 bases from V and 0 bases from J, the junction contained 4 bases not matched to a gene. CDR3 length: 16 amino acids. The germline V gene has CDR1 SGDLS and CDR2 YYNGEE. In DNA, the CDR3 is TGTGCCAGCAGCGGACCGCGGGGGGGCTCCTACAATGAGCAGTTCTTC. Translating it yields CASSGPRGGSYNEQFF.

The chain links TRBV28 to TRBJ1-5, with TRBD1 matching over 10 bases. Germline V gene lookup returns CDR1 MDHEN and CDR2 SYDVKM. There are 14 residues in the CDR3. V shed 8 bases and J 9 bases; nucleotides not matched to a gene: 10. The CDR3 coding sequence is TGTGCCAGCGGATTCCGGGACAGGGGCCCGCCCCAGCATTTT. It encodes CASGFRDRGPPQHF.

This rearrangement joins TRBV15 to TRBJ1-3, with D unclear. V lost 0 bases to trimming and J lost 3 bases, with 15 bases between them. CDR3 length: 17 amino acids. CDR1 LNHNV and CDR2 YYDKDF come from the germline V gene (reference sequence). CDR3 protein: CATSRDRLRVDGNTIYF. The CDR3 DNA reads as TGTGCCACCAGCAGAGATAGGTTAAGGGTTGATGGAAACACCATATATTTT.

The V and J genes are TRBV7-3 and TRBJ1-1; the D gene is possibly TRBD1 (6 bases). This CDR3 is built from 14 residues. Germline CDR1 and CDR2: SGHTA and FQGTGA. The V end was cut by 4 bases, the J end by 5 bases, with 14 bases between. The chain's CDR3 is CASSSGQFGTEAFF. The CDR3 DNA sequence: TGTGCCAGCAGCTCAGGACAGTTTGGGACTGAAGCTTTCTTT. Supplemented by reference TRBV7-3 and TRBJ1-1, the full variable domain reads GAGVSQTPSNKVTEKGKYVELRCDPISGHTALYWYRQSLGQGPEFLIYFQGTGAADDSGLPNDRFFAVRPEGSVSTLKIQRTERGDSAVYLCASSSGQFGTEAFFGQGTRLTVV.

The chain has TRBV7-6 and TRBJ2-2, with TRBD1 matching over 7 bases. V lost 5 bases, J lost 4 bases, and 7 bases stayed unmatched. CDR3 size: 15 residues. Germline CDR1 is SGHVS and CDR2 is FNYEAQ. The CDR3 DNA sequence: TGTGCCAGCAGCCAAGAGGGACAGATCACCGGGGAGCTGTTTTTT. Translated: CASSQEGQITGELFF.

The J gene is TRBJ2-3, the V gene TRBV5-5; 12 nucleotides agree with TRBD2. Germline V gene lookup returns CDR1 SGHKS and CDR2 YYEKEE (reference sequence). The CDR3 sequence is 16 residues long. Germline trimming cut 2 bases from V and 5 bases from J; bases unmatched to any gene: 6. The chain's CDR3 is CASSFRLAGVEDTQYF. In DNA form, the CDR3 reads TGTGCCAGCAGCTTCAGACTAGCGGGAGTGGAAGATACGCAGTATTTT.

This chain uses TRBV5-4 with TRBJ2-3; 8 bases align to TRBD2. Trimming cost V 5 bases and J 5 bases; bases outside gene matches: 7. The germline V gene encodes CDR1 SGHNT and CDR2 YYREEE (reference sequence). The CDR3 spans 14 residues. CDR3: CASRSGTSGDTQYF. For the CDR3, the DNA is TGTGCCAGCAGATCCGGGACTAGTGGAGATACGCAGTATTTT.

CDR3 in amino acids: CSVLAGSQYGYTF. DNA of the CDR3: TGCAGCGTTCTAGCGGGCTCTCAATATGGCTACACCTTC. The chain links TRBV29-1 to TRBJ1-2; no definite D call. CDR3 length: 13 amino acids. The germline V gene encodes CDR1 SQVTM and CDR2 ANQGSEA. V lost 5 bases and J lost 5, with 15 bases in between. The full variable domain, in which reference TRBV29-1 and TRBJ1-2 provide the parts outside the CDR3, is SAVISQKPSRDICQRGTSLTIQCQVDSQVTMMFWYRQQPGQSLTLIATANQGSEATYESGFVIDKFPISRPNLTFSTLTVSNMSPEDSSIYLCSVLAGSQYGYTFGSGTRLTVV.

This clone was seen only a few times. The genes are TRBV18 and TRBJ1-1; a possible D gene is TRBD1 (6 bases). From germline, CDR1 is KGHSH and CDR2 LQKENI. The CDR3 runs 15 residues. Trimming took 3 bases from V and 1 from J, leaving 12 bases between them. CDR3 sequence: CASSPSQTGNTEAFF. In nucleotides, the CDR3 is TGTGCCAGCTCACCCTCTCAGACAGGGAACACTGAAGCTTTCTTT.